These 10 T cell receptor beta chains were all obtained from the same sample, sequenced in a study of cytomegalovirus exposure and HLA in healthy donors. The primer mix had 60 Vbeta and 13 Jbeta primers. The table came from immunoSEQ multiplex PCR; TCRdb's copy has only in-frame clones and leaves some out. The sample consists of over 150,000 clones, about 83% of them appearing once. The material sequenced was PBMCs. The receptors stem from a woman in her twenties or thirties in good health and CMV-seronegative.

V is TRBV7-9 and J is TRBJ1-1; D is unresolved. The length of the CDR3 is 16 residues. The germline gives CDR1 SEHNR, CDR2 FQNEAQ (reference sequence). The V and J ends lost 4 bases and 1 base respectively, with 16 bases between them. This CDR3 reads CASSSRVPDKNTEAFF. The CDR3 coding sequence is TGTGCCAGCAGCTCCCGAGTCCCAGACAAGAACACTGAAGCTTTCTTT.

The J gene is TRBJ1-5, the V gene TRBV19; 7 positions agree with TRBD1. Unmatched junction bases numbered 9, after V lost 7 bases and J lost 0 bases. Germline CDR1 is LNHDA and CDR2 is SQIVND (reference sequence). The CDR3 sequence is 16 residues long. The CDR3 here is CASTRTGTLSNQPQHF. CDR3 coding DNA: TGTGCCAGTACCAGGACAGGAACCCTTAGCAATCAGCCCCAGCATTTT. The entire variable domain, with the rest obtained from reference TRBV19 and TRBJ1-5, is as follows: DGGITQSPKYLFRKEGQNVTLSCEQNLNHDAMYWYRQDPGQGLRLIYYSQIVNDFQKGDIAEGYSVSREKKESFPLTVTSAQKNPTAFYLCASTRTGTLSNQPQHFGDGTRLSIL.

This clone came up a few times. This chain connects TRBV6-5 to TRBJ2-1; 10 bases align to TRBD1. The V gene's germline CDR1 is MNHEY and CDR2 SVGAGI. CDR3 length equals 13 residues. V was pared by 5 bases and J by 8 bases, with 3 bases of the junction left unmatched. CDR3 nucleotides: TGTGCCAGCAGTCTCGGGACAGGGGATGAGCAGTTCTTC. It translates to CASSLGTGDEQFF.

This chain uses TRBV2 with TRBJ2-5; 8 bases align to TRBD1. Trimming removed 4 bases from V and 2 bases from J; junction bases left unmatched: 6. This CDR3 contains 15 residues. CDR1 and CDR2 (germline): SNHLY, FYNNEI. In DNA, the CDR3 is TGTGCCAGCAGTGCAGGGGGCGCGGGGCAAGAGACCCAGTACTTC. Its protein is CASSAGGAGQETQYF.

The chain uses TRBV7-2 and TRBJ1-1, with 9 bases fitting TRBD1. The CDR3 is made up of 14 amino acids. The V gene end was trimmed by 6 bases and the J gene end by 5 bases; junction bases not matched to a gene: 7. Per germline, CDR1 SGHTA and CDR2 FQGNSA. CDR3 bases: TGTGCCAGCAGGGAACAGGGGGCAGGGACTGAAGCTTTCTTT. The encoded protein is CASREQGAGTEAFF.

The rearrangement joins TRBV7-2 to TRBJ1-2, with 11 positions matching TRBD1. The junction had 9 bases not matched to a gene; V was cut back by 5 bases and J by 4 bases. This CDR3 region has 16 residues. Germline loops: CDR1 SGHTA, CDR2 FQGNSA. This CDR3 is CASSPTWTGGAYGYTF. The CDR3 nucleotides are TGTGCCAGCAGCCCGACCTGGACAGGGGGCGCCTATGGCTACACCTTC.

V and J are TRBV7-9 and TRBJ1-1; D not certain. Per the germline V gene, CDR1 is SEHNR and CDR2 is FQNEAQ (reference sequence). The CDR3 has 12 residues. V lost 6 bases, J lost 5 bases, and 10 bases lay in between. The CDR3 loop reads CASRTGETEAFF. CDR3 coding DNA: TGTGCCAGCAGAACCGGAGAGACTGAAGCTTTCTTT.

Points on this clone: An end of the junction differs from the germline gene, which may be a read error. Other DNA sequences from this sample encode an identical CDR3 as well. V usage is TRBV27 and J usage is TRBJ2-7; D possibly corresponds to TRBD1 (5 bases). The CDR3 sequence is 13 residues long. Germline values: CDR1 MNHEY, CDR2 SMNVEV (reference sequence). CDR3: CASSAGNLGEQYF. CDR3 nucleotide sequence: TGTGCCAGCAGTGCAGGGAACCTAGGCGAGCAATACTTC.

CDR3 protein: CASSFAGRGRNTEAFF. In DNA, the CDR3 is TGCGCCAGCAGCTTTGCCGGGAGGGGACGGAACACTGAAGCTTTCTTT. This chain links TRBV5-1 with TRBJ1-1, with D perhaps matching TRBD1 (5 bases). Per the germline V gene, CDR1 is SGHRS and CDR2 is YFSETQ. Trimming shortened V by 2 bases and J by 1 base, and 15 bases separated the two germline ends. The CDR3 covers 16 residues. The entire variable domain, with the rest obtained from reference TRBV5-1 and TRBJ1-1, is as follows: KAGVTQTPRYLIKTRGQQVTLSCSPISGHRSVSWYQQTPGQGLQFLFEYFSETQRNKGNFPGRFSGRQFSNSRSEMNVSTLELGDSALYLCASSFAGRGRNTEAFFGQGTRLTVV.

The gene calls are TRBV19 and TRBJ2-7; TRBD1 agrees at 8 bases. Trimming removed 4 bases from V and 7 bases from J; junction bases left unmatched: 6. CDR1 LNHDA and CDR2 SQIVND come from the germline V gene (reference sequence). CDR3 length: 13 amino acids. This chain's CDR3 is CASSNRDRSEQYF. CDR3 DNA: TGTGCCAGTAGTAACCGGGACAGGAGTGAGCAGTACTTC.